This entry lists 5 T cell receptor beta chains sequenced from one sample in a study of T cell responses to AZD1222 COVID-19 vaccine. TCRdb keeps only in-frame clones here, not all; method: immunoSEQ multiplex PCR. Here the sample spans 140,000 or so clones, more than 70% being singletons. Sequenced here: peripheral blood, sampled 28 days after the second AZD1222 dose. These receptors originate from an adult who received the AZD1222 COVID-19 vaccine.

This clone was counted a few times. The V and J genes are TRBV5-8 and TRBJ2-7; TRBD2 matches at 9 bases. Losses at the gene ends were 4 bases for V and 2 bases for J; bases not matched to a gene: 7. Germline V gene sequence: CDR1 SGHTS, CDR2 YDEGEE. The CDR3 spans 15 residues. For the CDR3, the DNA is TGTGCCAGCAGCGGAACTAGCGGGCCAACCTACGAGCAGTACTTC. Encoded protein: CASSGTSGPTYEQYF.

The chain carries TRBV9 and TRBJ2-5; TRBD1 aligns across 8 bases. The ends lost 0 bases at V and 2 bases at J; junction bases unmatched: 6. CDR3 length: 16 amino acids. Germline V CDR1 and CDR2: SGDLS, YYNGEE. The CDR3 sequence: CASSVGTGTGQETQYF. CDR3 bases: TGTGCCAGCAGCGTAGGAACCGGGACAGGACAAGAGACCCAGTACTTC.

The CDR3 DNA follows: TGCAGCGTTGAAAAGGAGTCCGCCACAGATACGCAGTATTTT. Translated, it gives CSVEKESATDTQYF. The chain links TRBV29-1 to TRBJ2-3; D unresolved. This CDR3 comprises 14 residues. V lost 2 bases and J 2 bases, leaving 11 bases between the germline ends. Germline CDR1 reads SQVTM; CDR2 reads ANQGSEA.

The sample holds one count of this clone. V is TRBV5-1 and J is TRBJ2-7; 10 nucleotides match TRBD1. V shed 8 bases, J shed 6 bases, and the junction held 8 bases outside the gene matches. The CDR3 extends over 13 amino acids. Germline V CDR1 and CDR2: SGHRS, YFSETQ. CDR3 residues: CASRQGAVGEQYF. The CDR3 DNA follows: TGCGCCAGTCGACAGGGGGCGGTCGGCGAGCAGTACTTC.

V and J are TRBV7-9 and TRBJ1-5; no clear D. Trimming stripped 3 bases from V and 0 bases from J, with 15 bases between. The germline gives CDR1 SEHNR, CDR2 FQNEAQ (reference sequence). The CDR3 totals 17 residues. CDR3: CASSFGSGDDSNQPQHF. The CDR3 DNA follows: TGTGCCAGCAGCTTCGGGTCCGGGGATGATAGCAATCAGCCCCAGCATTTT.